This T cell receptor beta chain derives from a study of CXCR3-negative and CXCR3-positive naive CD8 T cells (dated by TCRdb to 2018 to 2020). The study in broad terms: In total, approximately 140 million TRB reads were obtained, or roughly 1.5 +/- 0.3 million reads per library. Diversity and physicochemical repertoire analyses were performed on around ten donors pooled from two independent experiments. For the TRBV-TRBJ cluster analysis, the naive subsets came from about 5 donors, while the memory cells came from 3 donors. Study-wide findings and limitations: Freshly isolated PBMCs were used for most assays because CXCR3 expression went down partially after cryopreservation. Surface CD5, linked to self-reactivity in mice, was comparable between naive subsets; TCR interaction strength was therefore also inferred from TRB CDR3 physicochemical properties. Similar TRBV-TRBJ usage was shown by naive CXCR3-negative and CXCR3-positive cells from the same donor, whereas distinct patterns were shown by memory cells. Compared with CXCR3-negative naive cells, CXCR3-positive naive cells had TRB CDR3s with higher hydrophobicity (lower Kidera factor 4), lower energy, and higher strength and volume indices. Comparably high repertoire diversity was found in both naive subsets, whereas much lower repertoire diversity was found in memory CD8+ T cells.

The reads were generated on a NextSeq 550. The Human TCR Profiling Kit (MiLaboratory) was used to make UMI-labeled 5' RACE TRB cDNA libraries. cDNA synthesis used the entire amount of extracted RNA, and PCR amplification then used the entire amount of cDNA produced. Libraries were prepared in parallel with an identical number of PCR cycles. Under the source paper's analysis protocol: With a minimum of two reads required per UMI, MIGEC and MiXCR pulled out about 52,000 +/- 9,100 unique UMI-labeled TRB cDNA molecules from each library. An average of around 40,000 +/- 10,000 functional in-frame TRB CDR3 nucleotide clonotypes without stop codons was found per library. After downsampling to 5000 UMI-labeled TRB molecules per sample, diversity metrics such as normalized Shannon-Wiener and Chao1 were calculated in VDJtools. VDJtools computed clonotype-size-weighted physicochemical properties of the central five CDR3 residues: interaction energy, strength, volume and Kidera factor 4. Following reprocessing of the reads by TCRdb, the data hold one row per CDR3 protein sequence and no DNA is available. The V and J calls were not made by the authors but by TCRdb's processing. The sample's own table lists 84,000 or so distinct CDR3 sequences. The ten largest make up 0.55% to 0.7% of the sample.

The CDR3 covers 14 residues, taking in both the cysteine and the phenylalanine. The DNA sequence is not available. The germline V gene (reference sequence) specifies SEHNR as CDR1 and FQNEAQ as CDR2. Each CD8+ T cell subset was flow-sorted in triplicate, with 300,000 or so cells per subset placed directly into RLT lysis buffer. Naive CD8+ T cells were defined stringently as CD45RO-CCR7+CD27+CD95- to exclude memory contaminants. Standard density gradient centrifugation was used to isolate peripheral blood mononuclear cells from buffy coats. A FACSAria III was used to flow-sort naive CD8+ T cells into CXCR3-negative and CXCR3-positive populations. An RNeasy Mini Kit was used to extract total RNA from the sorted cells. Comments on this clonotype: The specificity of this receptor is unknown.

The sequence was collected from a human donor in good health. Some clones in this sample may be carry-over from other donors' samples. The sequence joins TRBV7-9 to TRBJ2-7; checking the TCRdb D call of TRBD1 is not possible without DNA. Sequenced input: naive CXCR3+ CD8+ T cells from blood. This specimen's cell subset or site label, per the study, means: CD45RO-CCR7+CD27+CD95- naive CD8+ T cells expressing CXCR3 (TNR3+). This receptor has the CDR3 CASSPGQGASEQYF.